Included here is one T cell receptor beta chain sequence, with context. Its specificity is unknown. This sample was taken from a study of molecular identifiers for immune sequencing clone quantification. With listed TCR primers and previously described methods, bulk TCR libraries were prepared. One entry per CDR3 protein, called by TCRdb with MiXCR from the PCR reads. The sample contains fewer than 350,000 distinct CDR3 sequences, about a quarter of which appear only once. The study, taken as a whole, reports: The share of molecules held by clones above 20 RNA copies was over 99% in effector cells and under 1% in naive cells.

A CD8+CD4-CCR7+CD45RA+ gate was used to sort naive CD8 T cells. The sequence came from a human donor in good health. Some libraries in this study had Jurkat cell RNA spiked in. Sequencing was performed on naive CD8+ T cells from blood, with Jurkat cell RNA spiked in. Stated subset: FACS-sorted CD8+CD4-CCR7+CD45RA+ naive T cells.

The CDR3 sequence: CASSSRPSYEQYF. CDR3 DNA sequence: TGTGCCAGCAGTTCCCGACCCTCCTACGAGCAGTACTTC. The genes are TRBV27 and TRBJ2-7; D remains unclear. CDR3 length: 13 residues. V shed 4 bases and J shed 0 bases, with 7 bases lying between them. Germline V gene data show CDR1 as MNHEY and CDR2 as SMNVEV (reference sequence).